This T cell receptor beta chain stems from a study of regulatory T cells in long-lasting Graves disease. Arm-PCR of CDR3 regions and iRepertoire HTBI primers were the basis on which TCR beta libraries were built. One entry per CDR3 protein, called by TCRdb with MiXCR from the multiplex PCR reads. The repertoire holds approximately 460,000 distinct CDR3 sequences, with about a sixth as singletons. The germline CDR1 and CDR2 sequences are MNHNS and SASEGT. The CDR3 has 14 residues. V trimming: 6 bases; J trimming: 3 bases; junction bases outside the gene matches: 6. The time point was: newly diagnosed GD, antithyroid drugs for less than 3 months. PBMC-extracted RNA yielded the TCR library. The table lists this clonotype with many counts. The same data also contributed to another study, on T cells in Graves' hyperthyroidism and ophthalmopathy. That source reports: Absence of ophthalmopathy progression within 18 months defined stable Graves' hyperthyroidism. Reasons for excluding patients were uncontrolled infection, other autoimmune disease, pregnancy or lactation.

This TCR was sampled from a woman in her 30s with Graves disease. V gene TRBV6-1 combines with J gene TRBJ2-3; 7 bases align to TRBD1. The specimen comprised peripheral blood mononuclear cells (PBMCs), sampled at new diagnosis, from a patient treated with antithyroid drugs. Written as DNA, the CDR3 is TGTGCCAGCAGCGGCCAGGGGGAAACAGATACGCAGTATTTT. Translated, it gives CASSGQGETDTQYF.